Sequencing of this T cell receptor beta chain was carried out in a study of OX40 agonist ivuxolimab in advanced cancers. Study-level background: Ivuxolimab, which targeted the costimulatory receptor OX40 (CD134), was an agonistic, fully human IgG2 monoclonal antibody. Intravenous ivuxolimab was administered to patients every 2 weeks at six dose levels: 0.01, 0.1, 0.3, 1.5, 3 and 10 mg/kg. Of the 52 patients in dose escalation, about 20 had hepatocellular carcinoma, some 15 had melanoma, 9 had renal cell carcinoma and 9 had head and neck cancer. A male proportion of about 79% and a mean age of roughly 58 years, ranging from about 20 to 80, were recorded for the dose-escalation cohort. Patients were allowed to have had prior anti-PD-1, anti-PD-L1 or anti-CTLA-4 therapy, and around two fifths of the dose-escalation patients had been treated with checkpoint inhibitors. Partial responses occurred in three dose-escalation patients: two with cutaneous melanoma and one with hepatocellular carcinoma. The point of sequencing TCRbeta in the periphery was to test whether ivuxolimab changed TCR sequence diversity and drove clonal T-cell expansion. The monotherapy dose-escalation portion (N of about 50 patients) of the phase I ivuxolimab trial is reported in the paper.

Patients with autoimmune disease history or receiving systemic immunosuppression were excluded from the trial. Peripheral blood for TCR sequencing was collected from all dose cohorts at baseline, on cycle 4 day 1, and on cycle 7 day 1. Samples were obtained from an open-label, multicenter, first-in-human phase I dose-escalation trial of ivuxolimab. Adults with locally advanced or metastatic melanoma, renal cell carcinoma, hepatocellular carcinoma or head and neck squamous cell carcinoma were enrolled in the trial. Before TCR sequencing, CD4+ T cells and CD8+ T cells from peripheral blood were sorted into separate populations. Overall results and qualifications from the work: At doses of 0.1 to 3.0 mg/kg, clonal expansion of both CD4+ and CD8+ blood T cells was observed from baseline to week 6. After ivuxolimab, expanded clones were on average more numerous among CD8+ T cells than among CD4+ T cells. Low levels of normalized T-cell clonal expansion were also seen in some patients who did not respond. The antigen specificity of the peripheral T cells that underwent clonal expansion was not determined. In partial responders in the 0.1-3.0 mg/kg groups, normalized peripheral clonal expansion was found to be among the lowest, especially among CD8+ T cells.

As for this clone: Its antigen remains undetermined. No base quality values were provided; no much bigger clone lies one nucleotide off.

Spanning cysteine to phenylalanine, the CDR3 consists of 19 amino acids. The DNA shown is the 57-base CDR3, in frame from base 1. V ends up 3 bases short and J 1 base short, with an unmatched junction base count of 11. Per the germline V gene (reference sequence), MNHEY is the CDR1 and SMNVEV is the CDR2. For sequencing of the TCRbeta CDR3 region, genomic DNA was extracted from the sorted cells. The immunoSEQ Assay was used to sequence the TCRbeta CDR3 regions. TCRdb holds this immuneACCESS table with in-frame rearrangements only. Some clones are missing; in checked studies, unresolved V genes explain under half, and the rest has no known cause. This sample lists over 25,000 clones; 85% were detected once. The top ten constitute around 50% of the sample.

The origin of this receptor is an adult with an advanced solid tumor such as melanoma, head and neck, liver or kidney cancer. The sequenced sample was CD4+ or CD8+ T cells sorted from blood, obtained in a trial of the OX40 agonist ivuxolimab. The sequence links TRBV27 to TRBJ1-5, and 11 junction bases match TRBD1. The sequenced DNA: TGTGCCAGCAGTTTGGGGCTCGGACAGGGGGCGAAAAGCAATCAGCCCCAGCATTTT. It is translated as CASSLGLGQGAKSNQPQHF.